These T cell receptor beta chains were read from a single sample in a study of blood T cell repertoires in COVID-19. The method was immunoSEQ multiplex PCR; TCRdb's version includes in-frame clones alone and lacks a portion of them. The sample yields about 47,000 clones, around 90% seen once. Sequenced input: peripheral blood. The receptor set was obtained from a man aged 50-60 years with active COVID-19. CDR3s include the opening cysteine and the closing phenylalanine or tryptophan. A D gene is named only where the DNA matches it firmly. Not every row has a clone size; where given, it reads once, few, many or a size class.

j_call: TRBJ1-6; d_call: .; clone_size: .; v_call: TRBV4-3; cdr3_nt: TGCGCCAGCAGCCAAGATGACGGCGGCTCACCCCTCCACTTT; cdr3_aa: CASSQDDGGSPLHF
j_call: TRBJ2-5; d_call: TRBD1; clone_size: medium-sized; v_call: TRBV27; cdr3_nt: TGTGCCAGCAAAGATAGCGGACAGGGGACTCAAGAGACCCAGTACTTC; cdr3_aa: CASKDSGQGTQETQYF
j_call: TRBJ2-1; d_call: .; clone_size: .; v_call: TRBV18; cdr3_nt: TGTGCCAGCTCACCACTTCAGGGGACTACCCTCTACAATGAGCAGTTCTTC; cdr3_aa: CASSPLQGTTLYNEQFF
j_call: TRBJ2-1; d_call: TRBD1; clone_size: few; v_call: TRBV6-1; cdr3_nt: TGTGCCAGCAGTGAAGAGACAGGGGGCAAGGATGAGCAGTTCTTC; cdr3_aa: CASSEETGGKDEQFF
j_call: TRBJ2-5; d_call: .; clone_size: .; v_call: TRBV11-2; cdr3_nt: TGTGCCAGCAGCCCCAGCGGTAGACAAGAGACCCAGTACTTC; cdr3_aa: CASSPSGRQETQYF
j_call: TRBJ2-1; d_call: TRBD1; clone_size: .; v_call: TRBV2; cdr3_nt: TGTGCCAGCGGACGGACAGGGGCCCTCGTAGCCTACAATGAGCAGTTCTTC; cdr3_aa: CASGRTGALVAYNEQFF
j_call: TRBJ2-1; d_call: TRBD1; clone_size: .; v_call: TRBV27; cdr3_nt: TGTGCCAGCAGATCCGAGGGGGCACTAGGGGGTGAGCAGTTCTTC; cdr3_aa: CASRSEGALGGEQFF
j_call: TRBJ1-1; d_call: TRBD1; clone_size: once; v_call: TRBV6-5; cdr3_nt: TGTGCCAGCAGTTATCTCCGGGACAGGGCTACTTTCTTT; cdr3_aa: CASSYLRDRATFF
j_call: TRBJ1-2; d_call: .; clone_size: .; v_call: TRBV21-1; cdr3_nt: TGTGCCAGCAGGACAGGTGGTCACTCCAACTATGGCTACACCTTC; cdr3_aa: CASRTGGHSNYGYTF
j_call: TRBJ1-3; d_call: TRBD1; clone_size: .; v_call: TRBV12-5; cdr3_nt: TGTGCTAGTGTTGACAGGGTCTTCGGAAACACCATATATTTT; cdr3_aa: CASVDRVFGNTIYF
j_call: TRBJ2-7; d_call: .; clone_size: .; v_call: TRBV7-9; cdr3_nt: TGTGCCAGCAGCTTAGTCTGGTGGCACGAGCAGTACTTC; cdr3_aa: CASSLVWWHEQYF
j_call: TRBJ1-1; d_call: TRBD1; clone_size: .; v_call: TRBV24-1; cdr3_nt: TGTGCCACCAGTGATTTCACAGGGGTAGCTTTCTTT; cdr3_aa: CATSDFTGVAFF
j_call: TRBJ2-1; d_call: .; clone_size: .; v_call: TRBV14; cdr3_nt: TGTGCCAGCAGCCAAGGGGTGGGAGTTGAGCAGTTCTTC; cdr3_aa: CASSQGVGVEQFF
j_call: TRBJ1-1; d_call: TRBD1; clone_size: .; v_call: TRBV19; cdr3_nt: TGTGCCAGTAGTATTAGGGACAGGGGGCACGAAAACACTGAAGCTTTCTTT; cdr3_aa: CASSIRDRGHENTEAFF
j_call: TRBJ2-5; d_call: .; clone_size: .; v_call: TRBV20-1; cdr3_nt: TGCAGTGCTTTGGACAGATCCCAGTACTTC; cdr3_aa: CSALDRSQYF
j_call: TRBJ2-3; d_call: TRBD2; clone_size: .; v_call: TRBV6-5; cdr3_nt: TGTGCCAGCAGTTACTCAGCGGGAGGACCAGATACGCAGTATTTT; cdr3_aa: CASSYSAGGPDTQYF
j_call: TRBJ1-3; d_call: .; clone_size: once; v_call: TRBV10-3; cdr3_nt: TGTGCCACCAAGGCGACCTCAGGGGACCGAAACACCATATATTTT; cdr3_aa: CATKATSGDRNTIYF
j_call: TRBJ2-1; d_call: .; clone_size: .; v_call: TRBV7-8; cdr3_nt: TGTGCCAGCAGCTTTAGCGGCAGCTCCTACAATGAGCAGTTCTTC; cdr3_aa: CASSFSGSSYNEQFF
j_call: TRBJ2-3; d_call: .; clone_size: once; v_call: TRBV4-3; cdr3_nt: TGCGCCAGCAGCCAAGCTAGCAGGTACCCACGCGGAGATACGCAGTATTTT; cdr3_aa: CASSQASRYPRGDTQYF
j_call: TRBJ2-5; d_call: .; clone_size: .; v_call: TRBV2; cdr3_nt: TGTGCCAGCAGTGTCGGGACTTATGTCGGGGAGACCCAGTACTTC; cdr3_aa: CASSVGTYVGETQYF
j_call: TRBJ1-5; d_call: .; clone_size: .; v_call: TRBV18; cdr3_nt: TGTGCCAGCTCACCGATGTCGGGGAACAATCAGCCCCAGCATTTT; cdr3_aa: CASSPMSGNNQPQHF
j_call: TRBJ2-2; d_call: .; clone_size: few; v_call: TRBV9; cdr3_nt: TGTGCCAGCAGCGCCGCTGGGACTTTCAACACCGGGGAGCTGTTTTTT; cdr3_aa: CASSAAGTFNTGELFF
j_call: TRBJ2-1; d_call: .; clone_size: .; v_call: TRBV5-4; cdr3_nt: TGTGCCAGCAGCTTCGGGGGGCACTACAATGAGCAGTTCTTC; cdr3_aa: CASSFGGHYNEQFF
j_call: TRBJ1-1; d_call: .; clone_size: .; v_call: TRBV12-5; cdr3_nt: TGTGCTAGTGTGGGGACAAATATGAACACTGAAGCTTTCTTT; cdr3_aa: CASVGTNMNTEAFF
j_call: TRBJ2-1; d_call: .; clone_size: .; v_call: TRBV6-1; cdr3_nt: TGTGCCAGCAGTGCCCCGGACTACACCTCCTACAATGAGCAGTTCTTC; cdr3_aa: CASSAPDYTSYNEQFF
j_call: TRBJ2-1; d_call: TRBD2; clone_size: .; v_call: TRBV5-1; cdr3_nt: TGCGCCAGCGACCCCACTAGCGGGAAATACAATGAGCAGTTCTTC; cdr3_aa: CASDPTSGKYNEQFF
j_call: TRBJ2-5; d_call: .; clone_size: .; v_call: TRBV11-3; cdr3_nt: TGTGCCAGCAGCTCAAAAGGGGCCCAGTACTTC; cdr3_aa: CASSSKGAQYF
j_call: TRBJ1-3; d_call: .; clone_size: .; v_call: TRBV7-2; cdr3_nt: TGTGCCAGCAGCCTATCGATCCTCTCTGGAAACACCATATATTTT; cdr3_aa: CASSLSILSGNTIYF
j_call: TRBJ2-1; d_call: TRBD2; clone_size: .; v_call: TRBV5-1; cdr3_nt: TGCGCCAGCAGCTTGGACTCTTCTAGCGGGAGGCCATACAATGAGCAGTTCTTC; cdr3_aa: CASSLDSSSGRPYNEQFF
j_call: TRBJ1-3; d_call: .; clone_size: few; v_call: TRBV7-3; cdr3_nt: TGTGCCAGCAGCTTAAACGCGGCAGGGGCTAACACCATATATTTT; cdr3_aa: CASSLNAAGANTIYF
j_call: TRBJ1-4; d_call: TRBD1; clone_size: .; v_call: TRBV4-1; cdr3_nt: TGCGCCAGCAGCCCGGGACAGGGGGCTATTAGTGAAAAACTGTTTTTT; cdr3_aa: CASSPGQGAISEKLFF
j_call: TRBJ1-1; d_call: .; clone_size: .; v_call: TRBV12-3/TRBV12-4; cdr3_nt: TGTGCCAGCAGTATGACAGCGAACACTGAAGCTTTCTTT; cdr3_aa: CASSMTANTEAFF
j_call: TRBJ2-2; d_call: .; clone_size: .; v_call: TRBV5-4; cdr3_nt: TGTGCCAGCAGCCCCGGAGTCGGGAACACCGGGGAGCTGTTTTTT; cdr3_aa: CASSPGVGNTGELFF